This T cell receptor (beta chain) is drawn from a study of T cells expressing NK-cell markers. Concerning this clonotype: Its matching antigen is unknown.

Whole-study results and caveats: The study found these clonotypes also leading the CD3+CD56-NKG2C+ fraction in a few donors.

TCRdb re-called the 5' RACE reads; every CDR3 protein appears as one record, without DNA. This table lists 200,000 to 300,000 distinct CDR3 sequences. In germline, CDR1 is MNHNS, CDR2 SASEGT. The CDR3 runs to 15 residues. The receptor was isolated from a man aged 18 to 30 in good health. The V and J genes are TRBV6-1 and TRBJ2-1; TCRdb calls TRBD2, which cannot be checked without DNA. Material for sequencing was blood T cells: a sorted CD56 or NKG2C T cell subset, CD4+ or CD8+ T cells, or bulk PBMC T cells (not recorded which). The CDR3 region is CASRYMGTSYNEQFF.